In its sample, the clone carrying this T cell receptor (beta chain) was seen a few times. The table came from immunoSEQ multiplex PCR; TCRdb's copy has only in-frame clones and leaves some out. The table lists approximately 130,000 clones, more than 85% of them singletons. This specimen comes from a study of T cell responses to AZD1222 COVID-19 vaccine. Study in general: Second-dose intervals of approximately 4 or approximately 12 weeks were pooled.

This receptor was taken from an adult in good health. The material sequenced was peripheral blood, taken on day 0 of AZD1222 vaccination.

The CDR3 bases are TGTGCCAGCAGCTTCGAAAACTTCTCTGAAGCTTTCTTT. Amino acids: CASSFENFSEAFF. The chain uses TRBV11-2 and TRBJ1-1; D unresolved. V dropped 3 bases and J dropped 6 bases, with 11 bases sitting between them. CDR1 SGHAT and CDR2 FQNNGV come from the germline V gene. This CDR3 spans 13 amino acids.